One TCR beta chain is described in this entry. The record originates from a study of blood T cell repertoires in COVID-19. Study at large: In each case, the material was cDNA or gDNA derived from T cells, B-cell-depleted T cells, or PBMCs.

Germline V lookup: CDR1 SGHTA, CDR2 FQGNSA. There are 15 residues in the CDR3. The V gene end was trimmed by 5 bases and the J gene end by 5 bases; junction bases not matched to a gene: 7. Seattle's cohort entered during active infection and was followed longitudinally. Authors' methods: Reference gene primer amplification gave estimated nucleated cell counts. Profiled with immunoSEQ multiplex PCR; TCRdb holds only in-frame clones, not every one. That table gives V, J and clone size, and the DNA gave D and trimming. The table has roughly 250,000 clones, about 90% seen once. This chain links TRBV7-2 with TRBJ2-1, with 9 bases lining up with TRBD2. What was sequenced was peripheral blood. The clonotype was recovered from a woman between 25 and 40 years old with COVID-19, enrolled during active disease. The CDR3 DNA sequence: TGTGCCAGCAGCATAGTAGCGGGGGCCCACAATGAGCAGTTCTTC. Residues: CASSIVAGAHNEQFF. The whole variable domain, filled in from reference TRBV7-2 and TRBJ2-1, reads GAGVSQSPSNKVTEKGKDVELRCDPISGHTALYWYRQSLGQGLEFLIYFQGNSAPDKSGLPSDRFSAERTGGSVSTLTIQRTQQEDSAVYLCASSIVAGAHNEQFFGPGTRLTVL.